This T cell receptor beta chain emerged from a study of T cell clonotyping in hematopoietic cell transplantation. Study-wide results and limits: Pathologically expanded recipient clonotypes increased progressively from day 30 to day 180 as diversity fell.

TCRdb's copy holds only in-frame clones and misses some; the assay was immunoSEQ multiplex PCR. The sample includes more than 15,000 clones, 90% of them seen just once. The CDR3 has 15 residues. J was trimmed by 8 bases and V by 3 bases; bases with no gene match: 7. From germline, CDR1 is MNHNY and CDR2 SVGAGI (reference sequence). Points on this clone: Its antigen is undetermined.

The sequence came from a man in his fifties or sixties in good health. Some clones in this sample may be carry-over from other donors' samples. This chain uses TRBV6-6 with TRBJ1-6; TRBD1 matches 7 bases. What was sequenced was peripheral blood mononuclear cells. The CDR3 reads CASSYAGGEDSPLHF. Here the CDR3 DNA reads TGTGCCAGCAGTTATGCAGGGGGGGAGGATTCACCCCTCCACTTT.